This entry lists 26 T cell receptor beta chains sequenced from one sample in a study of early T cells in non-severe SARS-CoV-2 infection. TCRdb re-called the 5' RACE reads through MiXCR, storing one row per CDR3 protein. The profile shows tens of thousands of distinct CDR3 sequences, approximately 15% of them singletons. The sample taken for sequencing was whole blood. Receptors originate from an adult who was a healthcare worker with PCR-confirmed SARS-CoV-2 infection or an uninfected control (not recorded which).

CDR3 amino acids: CASSPPLSFTYEQYF. The CDR3 DNA is TGTGCCAGCAGCCCACCACTGTCCTTCACCTACGAGCAGTACTTC. The J gene is TRBJ2-7, the V gene TRBV28; D call uncertain. The CDR3 extends over 15 amino acids. V lost 6 bases and J 2 bases, leaving 17 bases between the germline ends. The germline CDR1 and CDR2 sequences are MDHEN and SYDVKM.

The CDR3 here is CATSRDSVAEQFF. The CDR3 DNA follows: TGTGCCACCAGCAGAGATTCGGTAGCTGAGCAGTTCTTC. The rearrangement uses TRBV15 and TRBJ2-1; no clear D. The CDR3 consists of 13 residues. CDR1 and CDR2 from the germline V gene are LNHNV and YYDKDF (reference sequence). Trimming stripped 0 bases from V and 9 bases from J, with 9 bases between.

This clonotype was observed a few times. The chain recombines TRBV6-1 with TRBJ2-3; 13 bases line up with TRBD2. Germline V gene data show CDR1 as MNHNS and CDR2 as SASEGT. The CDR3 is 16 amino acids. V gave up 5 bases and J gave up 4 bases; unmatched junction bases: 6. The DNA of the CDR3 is TGTGCCAGCAGTCCGAGACTAGCGGGAGGCTCAGATACGCAGTATTTT. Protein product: CASSPRLAGGSDTQYF.

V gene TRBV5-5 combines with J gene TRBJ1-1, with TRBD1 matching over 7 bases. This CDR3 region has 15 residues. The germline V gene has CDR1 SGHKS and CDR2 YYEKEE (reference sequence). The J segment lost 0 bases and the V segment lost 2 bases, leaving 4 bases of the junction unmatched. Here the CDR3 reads CASSFRGLMNTEAFF. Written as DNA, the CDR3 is TGTGCCAGCAGCTTTAGGGGGCTCATGAACACTGAAGCTTTCTTT.

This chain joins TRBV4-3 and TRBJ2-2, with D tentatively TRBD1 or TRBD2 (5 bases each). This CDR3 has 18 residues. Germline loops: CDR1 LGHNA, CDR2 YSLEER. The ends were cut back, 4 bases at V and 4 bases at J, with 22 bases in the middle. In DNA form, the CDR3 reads TGCGCCAGCAGCCCCTTGGGGCCGCTAGGGGCGGGCACCGGGGAGCTGTTTTTT. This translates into CASSPLGPLGAGTGELFF.

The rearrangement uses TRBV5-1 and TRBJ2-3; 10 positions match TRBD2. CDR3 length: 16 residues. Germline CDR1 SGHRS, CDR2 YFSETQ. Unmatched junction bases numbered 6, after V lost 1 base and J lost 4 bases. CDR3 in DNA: TGCGCCAGCAGCTTGTCCTCGACTAGCGGGCCAGATACGCAGTATTTT. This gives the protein CASSLSSTSGPDTQYF.

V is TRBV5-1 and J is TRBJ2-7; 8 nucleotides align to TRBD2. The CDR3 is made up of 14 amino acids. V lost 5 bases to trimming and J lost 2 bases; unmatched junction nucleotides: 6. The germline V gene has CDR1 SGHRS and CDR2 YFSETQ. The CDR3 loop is CASRITSGPYEQYF. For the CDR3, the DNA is TGCGCCAGCAGGATTACTAGCGGCCCCTACGAGCAGTACTTC.

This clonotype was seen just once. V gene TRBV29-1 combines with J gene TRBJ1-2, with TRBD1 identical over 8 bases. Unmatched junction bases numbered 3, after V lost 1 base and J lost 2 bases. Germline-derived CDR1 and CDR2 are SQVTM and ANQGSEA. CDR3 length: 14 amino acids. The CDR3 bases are TGCAGCGTTGAAGGGGACAGGCCAAACTATGGCTACACCTTC. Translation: CSVEGDRPNYGYTF.

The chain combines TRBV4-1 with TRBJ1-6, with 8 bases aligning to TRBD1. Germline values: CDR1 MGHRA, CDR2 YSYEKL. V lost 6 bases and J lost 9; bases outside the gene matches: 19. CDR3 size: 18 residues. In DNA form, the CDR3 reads TGCGCCAGCAGGCATCCGGCCAGGGGGCGCCTGTTAGGTTCACCCCTCCACTTT. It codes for CASRHPARGRLLGSPLHF.

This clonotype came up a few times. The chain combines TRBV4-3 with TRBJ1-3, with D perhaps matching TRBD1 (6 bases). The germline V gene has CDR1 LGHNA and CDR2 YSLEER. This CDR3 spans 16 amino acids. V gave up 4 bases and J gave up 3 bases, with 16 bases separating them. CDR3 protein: CASSLIKGQYGNTIYF. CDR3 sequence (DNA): TGCGCCAGCAGCCTCATTAAAGGACAGTATGGAAACACCATATATTTT.

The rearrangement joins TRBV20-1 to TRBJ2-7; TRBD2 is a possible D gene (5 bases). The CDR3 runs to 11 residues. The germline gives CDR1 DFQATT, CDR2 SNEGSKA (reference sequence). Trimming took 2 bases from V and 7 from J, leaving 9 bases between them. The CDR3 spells CSARPTGEQYF. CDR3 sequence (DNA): TGCAGTGCTAGACCTACGGGGGAGCAGTACTTC.

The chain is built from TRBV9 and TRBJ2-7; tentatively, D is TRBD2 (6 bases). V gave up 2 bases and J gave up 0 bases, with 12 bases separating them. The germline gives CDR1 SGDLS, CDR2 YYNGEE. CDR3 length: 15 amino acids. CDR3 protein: CASSVSWGDSYEQYF. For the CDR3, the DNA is TGTGCCAGCAGCGTGAGTTGGGGGGACTCCTACGAGCAGTACTTC.

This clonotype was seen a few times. In DNA, the CDR3 is TGTGCCAGCAGCTTAGGAGGACAGGACCTCTATGGCTACACCTTC. It yields the protein CASSLGGQDLYGYTF. The chain has TRBV7-9 and TRBJ1-2; 7 bases fit TRBD1. J lost 4 bases, V lost 1 base, and 6 bases had no gene match. Germline CDR1 and CDR2: SEHNR and FQNEAQ (reference sequence). This CDR3 has 15 amino acids.

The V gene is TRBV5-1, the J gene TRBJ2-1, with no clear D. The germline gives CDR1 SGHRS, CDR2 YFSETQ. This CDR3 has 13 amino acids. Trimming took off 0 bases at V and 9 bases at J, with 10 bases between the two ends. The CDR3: CASSLDFNGEQFF. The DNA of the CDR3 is TGCGCCAGCAGCTTGGACTTTAACGGTGAGCAGTTCTTC.

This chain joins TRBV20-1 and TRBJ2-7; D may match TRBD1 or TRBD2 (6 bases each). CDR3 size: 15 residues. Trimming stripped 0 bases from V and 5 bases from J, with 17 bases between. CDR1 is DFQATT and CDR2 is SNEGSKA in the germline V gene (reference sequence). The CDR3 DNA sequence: TGCAGTGCTAGAGATCAGACTAGAGGGGGACACGAGCAGTACTTC. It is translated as CSARDQTRGGHEQYF.

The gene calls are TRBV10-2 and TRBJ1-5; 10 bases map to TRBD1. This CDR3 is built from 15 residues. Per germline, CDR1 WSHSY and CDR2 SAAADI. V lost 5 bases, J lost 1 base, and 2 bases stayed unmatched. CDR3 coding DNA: TGCGCCAGCAGTAGGGACAGGGGAAGCAATCAGCCCCAGCATTTT. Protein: CASSRDRGSNQPQHF.

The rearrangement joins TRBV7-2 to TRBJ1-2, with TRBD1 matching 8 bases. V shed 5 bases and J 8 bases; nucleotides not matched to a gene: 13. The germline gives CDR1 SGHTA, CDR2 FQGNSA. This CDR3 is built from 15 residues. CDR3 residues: CASSPGQGLSTGYTF. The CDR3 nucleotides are TGTGCCAGCAGCCCAGGACAGGGTCTGTCTACCGGCTACACCTTC.

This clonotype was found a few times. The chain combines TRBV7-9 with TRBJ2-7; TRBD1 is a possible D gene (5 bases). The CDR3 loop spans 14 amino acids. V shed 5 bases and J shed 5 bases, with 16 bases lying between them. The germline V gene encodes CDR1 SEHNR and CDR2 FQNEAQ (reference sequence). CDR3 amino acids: CASSKGAYRNEQYF. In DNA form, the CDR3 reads TGTGCCAGCAGCAAAGGGGCCTACCGGAACGAGCAGTACTTC.

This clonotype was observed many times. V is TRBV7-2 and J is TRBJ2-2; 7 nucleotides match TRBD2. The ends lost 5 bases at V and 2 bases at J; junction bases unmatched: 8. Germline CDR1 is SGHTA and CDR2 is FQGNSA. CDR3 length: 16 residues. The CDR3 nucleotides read TGTGCCAGCAGCCCTTGGGCTAGCGGCAACACCGGGGAGCTGTTTTTT. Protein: CASSPWASGNTGELFF. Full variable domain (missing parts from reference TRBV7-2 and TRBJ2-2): GAGVSQSPSNKVTEKGKDVELRCDPISGHTALYWYRQSLGQGLEFLIYFQGNSAPDKSGLPSDRFSAERTGGSVSTLTIQRTQQEDSAVYLCASSPWASGNTGELFFGEGSRLTVL.

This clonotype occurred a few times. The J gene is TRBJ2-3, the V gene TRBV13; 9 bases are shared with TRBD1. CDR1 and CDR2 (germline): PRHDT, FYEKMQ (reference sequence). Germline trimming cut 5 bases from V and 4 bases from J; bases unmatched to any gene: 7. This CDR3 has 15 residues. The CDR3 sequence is CASSAGTGYADTQYF. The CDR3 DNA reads TGTGCCAGCAGCGCCGGGACAGGGTACGCAGATACGCAGTATTTT.

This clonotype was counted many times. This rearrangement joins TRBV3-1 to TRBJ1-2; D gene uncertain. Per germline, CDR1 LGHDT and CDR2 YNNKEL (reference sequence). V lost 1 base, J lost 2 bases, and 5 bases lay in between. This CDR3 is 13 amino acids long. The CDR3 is CASSQGRNYGYTF. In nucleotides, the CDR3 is TGTGCCAGCAGCCAAGGCCGGAACTATGGCTACACCTTC.

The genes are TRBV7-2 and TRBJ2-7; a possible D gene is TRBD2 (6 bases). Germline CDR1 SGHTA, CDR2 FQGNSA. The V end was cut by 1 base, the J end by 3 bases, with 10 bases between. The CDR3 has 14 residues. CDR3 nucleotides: TGTGCCAGCAGCTTAGAACTAGCAGTCTACGAGCAGTACTTC. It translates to CASSLELAVYEQYF. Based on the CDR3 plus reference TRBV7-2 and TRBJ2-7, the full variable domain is GAGVSQSPSNKVTEKGKDVELRCDPISGHTALYWYRQSLGQGLEFLIYFQGNSAPDKSGLPSDRFSAERTGGSVSTLTIQRTQQEDSAVYLCASSLELAVYEQYFGPGTRLTVT.

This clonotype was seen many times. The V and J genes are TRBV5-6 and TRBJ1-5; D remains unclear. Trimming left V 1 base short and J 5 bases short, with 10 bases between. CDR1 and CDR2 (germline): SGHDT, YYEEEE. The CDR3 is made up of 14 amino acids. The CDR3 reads CASSLRNWDQPQHF. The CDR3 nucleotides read TGTGCCAGCAGCTTGAGGAATTGGGATCAGCCCCAGCATTTT.

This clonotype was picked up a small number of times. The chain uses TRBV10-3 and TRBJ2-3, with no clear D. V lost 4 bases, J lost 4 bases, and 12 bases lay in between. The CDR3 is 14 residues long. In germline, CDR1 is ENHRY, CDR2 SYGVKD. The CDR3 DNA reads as TGTGCCATCAGTGCTCCTACGAACCCAGATACGCAGTATTTT. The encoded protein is CAISAPTNPDTQYF.

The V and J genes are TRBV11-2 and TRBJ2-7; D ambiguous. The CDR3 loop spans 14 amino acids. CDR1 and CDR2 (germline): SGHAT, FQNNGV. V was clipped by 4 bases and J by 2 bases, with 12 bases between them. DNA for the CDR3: TGTGCCAGCAGCTCGACGGACGGAGCCTACGAGCAGTACTTC. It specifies CASSSTDGAYEQYF.

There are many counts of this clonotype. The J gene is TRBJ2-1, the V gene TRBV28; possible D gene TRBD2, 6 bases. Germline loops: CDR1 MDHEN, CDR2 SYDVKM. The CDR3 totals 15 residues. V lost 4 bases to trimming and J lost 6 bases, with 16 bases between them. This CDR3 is CASSSPGLGRNEQFF. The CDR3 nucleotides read TGTGCCAGCAGTTCCCCGGGACTTGGGCGCAATGAGCAGTTCTTC. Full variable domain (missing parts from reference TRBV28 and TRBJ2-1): DVKVTQSSRYLVKRTGEKVFLECVQDMDHENMFWYRQDPGLGLRLIYFSYDVKMKEKGDIPEGYSVSREKKERFSLILESASTNQTSMYLCASSSPGLGRNEQFFGPGTRLTVL.